Listed below are T cell receptor beta chains from one sample, sequenced in a study of neoadjuvant anti-PD-1 for oral cavity cancer. Method: immunoSEQ multiplex PCR; TCRdb's copy keeps in-frame clones and lacks some. The sample yields approximately 45,000 clones, 75% to 80% seen once. The source was PBMCs, collected after nivolumab (anti-PD-1) treatment. All receptors come from a person aged 40 to 85 with oral cavity squamous cell carcinoma. Each CDR3 is given with its conserved first and last residue. A D gene is named only where the DNA matches it firmly. Size values are once, few and many counts, or a class for expanded clones, and some rows have none.

TRBV5-8,-,TRBJ2-3,TRBD2,CASSPGTSGRPRTDTQYF,TGTGCCAGCAGCCCTGGGACTAGCGGGAGGCCTCGCACAGATACGCAGTATTTT
TRBV11-2,-,TRBJ1-5,-,CASSLDRSQGPQHF,TGTGCCAGCAGCTTAGACAGGTCTCAGGGGCCCCAGCATTTT
TRBV2,-,TRBJ2-5,TRBD1,CASSDQGAGETQYF,TGTGCCAGCAGTGATCAGGGGGCGGGCGAGACCCAGTACTTC
TRBV4-1,-,TRBJ1-2,-,CASSQDLPAGNYGYTF,TGCGCCAGCAGCCAAGATCTTCCCGCAGGGAACTATGGCTACACCTTC
TRBV6-1,once,TRBJ2-5,-,CASSEDVVSQETQYF,TGTGCCAGCAGTGAGGACGTGGTCTCCCAAGAGACCCAGTACTTC
TRBV2,medium-sized,TRBJ1-5,TRBD1,CASSARGQGAGQPQHF,TGTGCCAGCAGCGCTCGAGGACAGGGAGCGGGACAGCCCCAGCATTTT
TRBV11-2,-,TRBJ2-7,-,CASSLRTTYYEQYF,TGTGCCAGCAGCTTGAGGACTACCTATTACGAGCAGTACTTC
TRBV29-1,-,TRBJ2-1,-,CSVTPRTKQFF,TGCAGCGTTACCCCCCGTACGAAGCAGTTCTTC
TRBV18,-,TRBJ1-1,-,CASSRDSLNTEAFF,TGTGCCAGCTCACGCGACAGCTTGAACACTGAAGCTTTCTTT
TRBV20-1,-,TRBJ1-1,-,CSATPGPRAFF,TGCAGTGCCACCCCCGGTCCTCGGGCTTTCTTT
TRBV6-5,-,TRBJ1-4,TRBD1,CASKDRVEKLFF,TGTGCCAGCAAGGACAGGGTTGAAAAACTGTTTTTT
TRBV19,once,TRBJ1-1,-,CASNRPGGATNTEAFF,TGTGCCAGTAACCGACCGGGTGGGGCAACAAACACTGAAGCTTTCTTT
TRBV6-1,medium-sized,TRBJ1-6,-,CASSLNPGDSPLHF,TGTGCCAGCAGTCTCAACCCGGGCGATTCACCCCTCCACTTT
TRBV9,-,TRBJ1-1,-,CASSVEFGAANTEAFF,TGTGCCAGCAGCGTAGAATTTGGGGCCGCGAACACTGAAGCTTTCTTT
TRBV7-6,once,TRBJ1-2,TRBD1,CASSPRTGFNYGYTF,TGTGCCAGCAGCCCGAGGACAGGTTTTAACTATGGCTACACCTTC
TRBV5-1,-,TRBJ1-4,-,CASSGSGGEKLFF,TGCGCCAGCAGTGGATCCGGGGGGGAAAAACTGTTTTTT
TRBV15,-,TRBJ2-5,-,CATSRAGVSQETQYF,TGTGCCACCAGCAGGGCAGGGGTAAGCCAAGAGACCCAGTACTTC
TRBV19,-,TRBJ1-5,-,CASSPDRNQPQHF,TGTGCCAGTAGCCCTGACAGGAATCAGCCCCAGCATTTT
TRBV5-1,-,TRBJ2-3,TRBD2,CASSLDISLGGRASDTQYF,TGCGCCAGCAGCTTGGACATTTCACTGGGCGGGAGGGCCTCAGATACGCAGTATTTT
TRBV5-6,-,TRBJ2-5,-,CASSFSGEETQYF,TGTGCCAGCAGCTTCTCGGGGGAAGAGACCCAGTACTTC
TRBV28,few,TRBJ2-2,-,CASINPGSGTGELFF,TGTGCCAGCATTAACCCCGGGTCGGGAACCGGGGAGCTGTTTTTT
TRBV5-1,-,TRBJ1-3,TRBD1,CASSWGGQDSGNTIYF,TGCGCCAGCAGCTGGGGCGGACAGGACTCTGGAAACACCATATATTTT
TRBV18,-,TRBJ1-6,TRBD1,CASSRDRADSPLHF,TGTGCCAGCTCCCGCGACAGGGCGGATTCACCCCTCCACTTT
TRBV16,-,TRBJ1-5,TRBD1,CASSSDRGQPQHF,TGTGCCAGCAGTTCCGACAGGGGACAGCCCCAGCATTTT
TRBV2,once,TRBJ2-3,TRBD2,CASSPRTSGRGDTQYF,TGTGCCAGCAGCCCCCGGACTAGCGGGAGGGGAGATACGCAGTATTTT
TRBV7-9,few,TRBJ1-1,-,CASSKMGQYGVAFF,TGTGCCAGCAGTAAAATGGGGCAGTACGGGGTGGCTTTCTTT
TRBV19,-,TRBJ2-2,-,CASSIPENTGELFF,TGTGCCAGTAGTATTCCAGAGAACACCGGGGAGCTGTTTTTT
TRBV5-1,few,TRBJ1-1,-,CASSWGSGLNTEAFF,TGCGCCAGCAGCTGGGGGTCAGGGTTGAACACTGAAGCTTTCTTT
TRBV7-3,medium-sized,TRBJ2-2,TRBD1,CASSLTGLTGELFF,TGTGCCAGCAGCTTGACAGGGTTGACCGGGGAGCTGTTTTTT
TRBV21-1,-,TRBJ2-3,-,CASSSPGELADTQYF,TGTGCCAGCAGCTCCCCCGGGGAATTGGCAGATACGCAGTATTTT
TRBV15,-,TRBJ2-6,-,CATSRVDSGANVLTF,TGTGCCACCAGCAGAGTGGACTCTGGGGCCAACGTCCTGACTTTC
TRBV4-1,few,TRBJ2-5,TRBD2,CASSQTSGVRETQYF,TGCGCCAGCAGCCAAACTAGCGGGGTGCGGGAGACCCAGTACTTC
TRBV19,-,TRBJ1-1,-,CASSLGVVNTEAFF,TGTGCCAGTAGTCTAGGGGTCGTGAACACTGAAGCTTTCTTT
TRBV19,once,TRBJ2-3,-,CASTFGRITDTQYF,TGTGCCAGTACTTTTGGGAGAATCACAGATACGCAGTATTTT
TRBV6-1,-,TRBJ2-3,-,CASHRTAGDTQYF,TGTGCCAGCCACCGGACTGCTGGGGATACGCAGTATTTT
TRBV5-1,once,TRBJ2-3,TRBD2,CASSPGLAGSTDTQYF,TGCGCCAGCAGCCCCGGACTAGCGGGTAGCACAGATACGCAGTATTTT
TRBV5-1,-,TRBJ2-3,TRBD1,CASSSPGQGRSTDTQYF,TGCGCCAGCAGCTCCCCGGGACAGGGGAGAAGCACAGATACGCAGTATTTT
TRBV7-6,-,TRBJ1-3,TRBD1,CASSFSAGTGIGNTIYF,TGTGCCAGCAGCTTTTCTGCCGGGACAGGGATTGGAAACACCATATATTTT
TRBV6-1,once,TRBJ2-7,-,CASSEAATGQEEQYF,TGTGCCAGCAGTGAAGCAGCGACAGGTCAGGAGGAGCAGTACTTC
TRBV5-4,-,TRBJ1-1,TRBD1,CASSRPQGTNTEAFF,TGTGCCAGCAGTCGGCCACAGGGGACGAACACTGAAGCTTTCTTT
TRBV28,-,TRBJ1-5,-,CASSLIRGNQPQHF,TGTGCCAGCAGTCTCATTAGGGGCAATCAGCCCCAGCATTTT
TRBV6-5,-,TRBJ1-1,-,CASSYSWARTEAFF,TGTGCCAGCAGTTACTCTTGGGCGAGAACTGAAGCTTTCTTT